The 26 T cell receptor beta chains reported below all come from one sample, sequenced in a study of blood T cell repertoires in COVID-19. This table comes from immunoSEQ multiplex PCR, and its TCRdb copy is limited to in-frame clones, with some not included. The profile shows about 220,000 clones, 90% of them singletons. The specimen sequenced was PBMCs or T cells enriched from blood (not recorded which). Receptors were obtained from a man aged 25 to 45 who had been exposed to COVID-19.

The chain links TRBV29-1 to TRBJ2-7, with a tentative D call TRBD1 (6 bases). This CDR3 spans 13 amino acids. Per germline, CDR1 SQVTM and CDR2 ANQGSEA. V was pared by 6 bases and J by 1 base, with 13 bases between. CDR3 bases: TGCAGCGTCTATCTCAGGGGTTCCTACGAGCAGTACTTC. It encodes CSVYLRGSYEQYF.

This chain connects TRBV7-8 to TRBJ2-7; perhaps TRBD2 as D (6 bases). Trimming shortened V by 4 bases and J by 9 bases, and 10 bases separated the two germline ends. Germline assignment: CDR1 SGHVS and CDR2 FQNEAQ. The CDR3 spans 11 residues. For the CDR3, the DNA is TGTGCCAGCAGCTCTGGGACTTTGCAGTACTTC. It specifies CASSSGTLQYF.

V and J are TRBV2 and TRBJ1-5; D unclear. CDR3 length equals 11 residues. In germline, CDR1 is SNHLY, CDR2 FYNNEI. Trimming took 9 bases from V and 6 from J, leaving 9 bases between them. CDR3 loop: CARVQSQPQHF. The CDR3, as DNA: TGTGCCAGGGTACAATCTCAGCCCCAGCATTTT.

Comment on this clone: Other DNA variants within this sample encode the same CDR3. This chain links TRBV4-2 with TRBJ2-5; 7 bases agree with TRBD2. The CDR3 runs 12 residues. Germline CDR1 LGHNA, CDR2 YNFKEQ. Trimming cost V 11 bases and J 7 bases; bases outside gene matches: 10. The DNA for the CDR3 is TGTGCCGACGAGGGAGGGGTGCTGACCCAGTACTTC. Protein sequence: CADEGGVLTQYF.

This clone was counted a single time. The rearrangement links TRBV6-5 to TRBJ1-2; the D is unclear. Trimming stripped 0 bases from V and 0 bases from J, with 8 bases between. CDR3 length equals 15 residues. Looked up from germline, CDR1 is MNHEY and CDR2 is SVGAGI. The CDR3 bases are TGTGCCAGCAGTTACTCGACGGGAGCTAACTATGGCTACACCTTC. This gives the protein CASSYSTGANYGYTF.

The chain recombines TRBV25-1 with TRBJ2-7; TRBD2 might be the D (6 bases). This CDR3 has 12 residues. The germline gives CDR1 MGHDK, CDR2 SYGVNS. V dropped 10 bases and J dropped 6 bases, with 16 bases sitting between them. CDR3 nucleotides: TGTGCCACGGCCCGGGGGTGGACCGAGCAGTACTTC. It encodes CATARGWTEQYF.

The chain couples TRBV2 to TRBJ1-6; 8 bases line up with TRBD1. Germline values: CDR1 SNHLY, CDR2 FYNNEI. The CDR3 loop spans 14 amino acids. With 8 bases clipped from V and 2 bases from J, the junction kept 2 bases outside the gene matches. This CDR3 reads CASGQGTYNSPLHF. The CDR3, as DNA: TGTGCCAGCGGACAGGGTACCTATAATTCACCCCTCCACTTT.

A few counts support this clone. The J gene is TRBJ1-2, the V gene TRBV6-1; D is uncertain. Germline V CDR1 and CDR2: MNHNS, SASEGT. The V gene lost 2 bases and the J gene lost 9 bases, with 16 bases spanning the gap. The CDR3 contains 14 residues. The chain's CDR3 is CASSERHSSVSYTF. For the CDR3, the DNA is TGTGCCAGCAGTGAAAGACACAGCTCGGTTAGCTACACCTTC.

The CDR3 spells CASSQDRASGGHEQFF. The CDR3 DNA reads TGTGCCAGCAGCCAAGATAGGGCTAGCGGGGGCCACGAGCAGTTCTTC. V gene TRBV3-1 (or the pseudogene TRBV3-2) combines with J gene TRBJ2-1, with 10 nucleotides matching TRBD2. Per the germline V gene, CDR1 is LGHDT and CDR2 is YNNKEL (reference sequence). The CDR3 sequence is 16 residues long. After removal of 0 bases from V and 10 bases from J, the junction contained 9 bases not matched to a gene.

The gene calls are TRBV5-4 and TRBJ2-7; D unresolved. V lost 0 bases, J lost 6 bases, and 7 bases lay in between. Germline CDR1 is SGHNT and CDR2 is YYREEE (reference sequence). This CDR3 is 12 amino acids long. CDR3 amino acids: CASSLDRVEQYF. The CDR3 nucleotides are TGTGCCAGCAGCTTGGATAGAGTCGAGCAGTACTTC.

This clone is a singleton in its sample. V usage is TRBV9 and J usage is TRBJ2-1, with D perhaps TRBD1 (5 bases). Germline CDR1 SGDLS, CDR2 YYNGEE. The CDR3 consists of 15 residues. Trimming shortened V by 4 bases and J by 2 bases, and 13 bases separated the two germline ends. CDR3 region: CASSRTGETYNEQFF. The CDR3 DNA is TGTGCCAGCAGCAGAACAGGAGAGACCTACAATGAGCAGTTCTTC. The variable domain in full, with the rest retrieved from reference TRBV9 and TRBJ2-1, is DSGVTQTPKHLITATGQRVTLRCSPRSGDLSVYWYQQSLDQGLQFLIQYYNGEERAKGNILERFSAQQFPDLHSELNLSSLELGDSALYFCASSRTGETYNEQFFGPGTRLTVL.

This clone has a handful of counts. The V gene is TRBV6-5, the J gene TRBJ2-3; D gene ambiguous. The germline gives CDR1 MNHEY, CDR2 SVGAGI. The length of the CDR3 is 15 residues. V was trimmed by 5 bases and J by 2 bases, leaving 14 bases between them. Written as DNA, the CDR3 is TGTGCCAGCAGTCCCCCTGCAGGCAACACAGATACGCAGTATTTT. Translated, it gives CASSPPAGNTDTQYF.

This CDR3 is CASSSLPDTQYF. In DNA, the CDR3 is TGTGCCAGCAGTTCCCTCCCAGATACGCAGTATTTT. This chain connects TRBV12-3 or TRBV12-4 to TRBJ2-3; D is uncertain. The CDR3 totals 12 residues. V was trimmed by 4 bases and J by 4 bases, leaving 6 bases between them.

The chain combines TRBV5-6 with TRBJ2-5; 8 nucleotides line up with TRBD2. The CDR3 loop spans 15 amino acids. The germline V gene has CDR1 SGHDT and CDR2 YYEEEE. With 2 bases clipped from V and 5 bases from J, the junction kept 8 bases outside the gene matches. The CDR3 reads CASSFSGTRGETQYF. CDR3 sequence (DNA): TGTGCCAGCAGCTTTTCCGGGACTAGAGGGGAGACCCAGTACTTC.

The V call is TRBV7-9, the J call TRBJ2-3; 10 nucleotides align to TRBD1. V was clipped by 6 bases and J by 3 bases; unmatched bases: 6. The CDR3 has 15 residues. Looked up from germline, CDR1 is SEHNR and CDR2 is FQNEAQ (reference sequence). CDR3 DNA sequence: TGTGCCAGCAGTAAAGACAGGGGGCTTACAGATACGCAGTATTTT. Amino acids: CASSKDRGLTDTQYF.

The V and J genes are TRBV20-1 and TRBJ2-2; possible D gene TRBD2, 5 bases. The CDR3 runs to 11 residues. Germline loops: CDR1 DFQATT, CDR2 SNEGSKA (reference sequence). V gave up 6 bases and J gave up 7 bases, with 9 bases separating them. Written as DNA, the CDR3 is TGCAGTGCGCGCCGGGACGGGGAGCTGTTTTTT. Residues: CSARRDGELFF.

This clone was detected a few times. V gene TRBV14 combines with J gene TRBJ1-3; no clear D. Germline V gene sequence: CDR1 SGHDN, CDR2 FVKESK. Trimming removed 2 bases at V and 0 bases at J, with 14 bases between. There are 17 residues in the CDR3. CDR3 sequence: CASSQLSPATSGNTIYF. The CDR3 DNA follows: TGTGCCAGCAGCCAATTGAGTCCAGCGACCTCTGGAAACACCATATATTTT.

The chain couples TRBV6-5 to TRBJ1-6, with 8 bases aligning to TRBD1. Germline V lookup: CDR1 MNHEY, CDR2 SVGAGI. The trim removed 4 bases at V and 14 bases at J, leaving 7 bases unmatched. CDR3 length equals 13 residues. CDR3 sequence reads: CASSWQGARTLHF. The CDR3 nucleotides are TGTGCCAGCAGTTGGCAGGGGGCAAGAACCCTCCACTTT.

This clone was seen once. This chain connects TRBV11-3 to TRBJ2-5; the D gene is possibly TRBD1 (5 bases). The CDR3 has 12 amino acids. CDR1 is SGHNT, CDR2 YENEEA, per germline. The ends were cut back, 5 bases at V and 4 bases at J, with 8 bases in the middle. This CDR3 is CASSPRGETQYF. CDR3 coding DNA: TGTGCCAGCAGCCCAAGGGGAGAGACCCAGTACTTC.

V gene TRBV5-1 combines with J gene TRBJ2-5, with no clear D. Between the trimmed V and J ends, which lost 1 base and 0 bases, there was a span of 7 bases. Germline V gene data show CDR1 as SGHRS and CDR2 as YFSETQ. The CDR3 extends over 14 amino acids. The CDR3 sequence is CASSLQTDQETQYF. The CDR3 DNA reads as TGCGCCAGCAGCTTGCAAACGGACCAAGAGACCCAGTACTTC.

Only one count was recorded for this clone. J is TRBJ2-2 and V is TRBV6-2 or TRBV6-3; D remains unclear. The CDR3 has 12 residues. Trimming left V 4 bases short and J 7 bases short, with 7 bases between. Germline V gives CDR1 MNHEY, CDR2 SVGEGT. CDR3 loop: CASSSLSGELFF. DNA of the CDR3: TGTGCCAGCAGTTCCCTTAGCGGGGAGCTGTTTTTT.

The count of this clone is one. The V call is TRBV6-5, the J call TRBJ1-3; D not certain. Trimming cost V 4 bases and J 1 base, with 14 bases left between them. The length of the CDR3 is 16 residues. Germline V gene lookup returns CDR1 MNHEY and CDR2 SVGAGI. CDR3 nucleotide sequence: TGTGCCAGCAGTTGGCGAGGGCCCCGATCTGGAAACACCATATATTTT. It translates to CASSWRGPRSGNTIYF.

This rearrangement joins TRBV10-3 to TRBJ2-5; D is perhaps TRBD2 (6 bases). CDR1 is ENHRY, CDR2 SYGVKD, per germline. V shed 9 bases and J shed 4 bases, with 9 bases lying between them. There are 11 residues in the CDR3. As DNA, the CDR3 is TGTGCCATGGGGGGAGGAGAGACCCAGTACTTC. Translation: CAMGGGETQYF.

The chain joins TRBV10-3 to TRBJ2-1; TRBD2 matches at 11 bases. Germline CDR1 ENHRY, CDR2 SYGVKD. This CDR3 is 15 amino acids long. V was clipped by 2 bases and J by 6 bases; unmatched bases: 3. The CDR3 bases are TGTGCCATCAGTGAGCTCCTAGCGGGGGGCAATGAGCAGTTCTTC. Translating gives CAISELLAGGNEQFF.

CDR3 DNA: TGCGCCAGCAGCCAAGTGGACAGGGGGGATGAAGCTTTCTTT. Translated: CASSQVDRGDEAFF. The chain is built from TRBV4-1 and TRBJ1-1, with 10 bases matching TRBD1. Germline CDR1 and CDR2: MGHRA and YSYEKL. There are 14 residues in the CDR3. V was clipped by 1 base and J by 7 bases; unmatched bases: 3.

The chain recombines TRBV9 with TRBJ2-7, with a possible D match to TRBD1 (6 bases). V was cut by 2 bases and J by 3 bases, with 9 bases left in between. CDR1 SGDLS and CDR2 YYNGEE come from the germline V gene. This CDR3 region has 13 residues. The CDR3 coding sequence is TGTGCCAGCAGCGTCAGGGGTGGCTACGAGCAGTACTTC. Translation: CASSVRGGYEQYF.